This T cell receptor (beta chain) was captured in a study of T cells expressing NK-cell markers. Whole-study results and caveats: Top CD8+ clonotypes included the dominant CD3+CD56+NKG2C+ clonotypes in roughly 6 donors. Among several donors, these clonotypes also ranked first in the CD3+CD56-NKG2C+ fraction.

As to this clonotype: No antigen is known for it.

CDR1 and CDR2 (germline): SGHTA, FQGNSA. This CDR3 comprises 16 residues. What made the TCR beta cDNA was 5'RACE template switching with UMIs. Reprocessing the 5' RACE reads, TCRdb reports a single entry for every CDR3 protein and omits DNA. The sample holds more than 400,000 distinct CDR3 sequences. Specimen: blood T cells: a sorted CD56 or NKG2C T cell subset, CD4+ or CD8+ T cells, or bulk PBMC T cells (not recorded which). The chain has TRBV7-2 and TRBJ1-3; no DNA is available, so the TRBD1 call from TCRdb remains unchecked. This receptor was taken from a woman aged 18-69 years in good health. The CDR3 spells CASSLVPPGKGNTIYF.